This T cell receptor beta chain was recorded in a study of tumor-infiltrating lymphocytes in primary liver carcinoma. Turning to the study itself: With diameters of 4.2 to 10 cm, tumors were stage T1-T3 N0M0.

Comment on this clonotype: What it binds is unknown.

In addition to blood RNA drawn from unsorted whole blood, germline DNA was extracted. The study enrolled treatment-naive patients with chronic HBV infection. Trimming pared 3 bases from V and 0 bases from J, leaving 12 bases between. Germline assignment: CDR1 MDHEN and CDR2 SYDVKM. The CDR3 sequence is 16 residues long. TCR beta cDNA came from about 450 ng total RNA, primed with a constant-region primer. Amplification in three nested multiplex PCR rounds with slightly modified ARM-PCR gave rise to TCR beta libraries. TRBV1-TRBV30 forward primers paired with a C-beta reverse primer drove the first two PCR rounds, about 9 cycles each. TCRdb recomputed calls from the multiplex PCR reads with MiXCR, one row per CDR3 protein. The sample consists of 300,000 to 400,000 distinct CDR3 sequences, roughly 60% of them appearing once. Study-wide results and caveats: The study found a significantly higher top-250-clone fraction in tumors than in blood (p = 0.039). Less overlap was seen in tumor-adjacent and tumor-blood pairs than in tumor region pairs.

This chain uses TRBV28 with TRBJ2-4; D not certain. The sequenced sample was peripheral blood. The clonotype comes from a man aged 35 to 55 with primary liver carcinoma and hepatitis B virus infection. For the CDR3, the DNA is TGTGCCAGCAGTTTGGATCCTCACGAAGCCAAAAACATTCAGTACTTC. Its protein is CASSLDPHEAKNIQYF. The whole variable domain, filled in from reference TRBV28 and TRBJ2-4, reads DVKVTQSSRYLVKRTGEKVFLECVQDMDHENMFWYRQDPGLGLRLIYFSYDVKMKEKGDIPEGYSVSREKKERFSLILESASTNQTSMYLCASSLDPHEAKNIQYFGAGTRLSVL.